A single T cell receptor (beta chain) is shown here with its context. The sample belongs to a study of technical replicates of blood from a few donors. Germline assignment: CDR1 MNHNS and CDR2 SASEGT. The CDR3 length is 18 residues. Trimming removed 1 base from V and 5 bases from J; junction bases left unmatched: 9. The data were produced by immunoSEQ multiplex PCR, yet TCRdb's version contains in-frame clones alone and is incomplete. This table has about 59,000 clones, 93% appearing once. The receptor was isolated from a human donor in good health. Some clones in this sample may be carry-over from other donors' samples. The chain couples TRBV6-1 to TRBJ2-5; 14 bases agree with TRBD2. Sequencing was done on a sample of PBMCs. The CDR3 reads CASSEEGGLAGALETQYF. The CDR3 coding sequence is TGTGCCAGCAGTGAAGAAGGGGGACTAGCGGGGGCCCTTGAGACCCAGTACTTC.